Sequencing of this TCR beta chain was carried out in a study of cytomegalovirus exposure and HLA in healthy donors (dated by TCRdb to 2016 to 2017). About the study as a whole: An earlier analysis of approximately 640 of the donors reported 276 Gb of sequence data and 100 million to 130 million unique TCR beta sequences from 150 million to 200 million T cells. Class I and class II HLA loci were covered by the typing at four-digit resolution. The study used immunosequencing to profile the T cell repertoires of approximately 690 subjects and linked those repertoires to cytomegalovirus serostatus. Because of strong linkage in the cohort, 5 or 6 DR-DQ haplotypes were treated as single units for association and clustering. Of the approximately 400 genotyped donors, 75% to 85% were placed in the genetic ancestry cluster associated with self-reported Caucasian donors. A later analysis re-examined previously published TCR beta repertoires from about 670 donors and added high-resolution HLA genotyping to investigate patterns of TCR occurrence. The later analysis used no new phenotypic data to find candidate immune exposures, relying instead on TCR beta sequences and their occurrence across donors. The aim of the study was to test whether cataloging public T cell receptors could identify signatures of past pathogen exposure. Alongside the repertoire data, information on donor age, sex, ethnicity and CMV serostatus was compiled. Among under 450 genotyped donors of the cohort, an average of 235,054 unique TCR beta nucleotide sequences were sequenced per donor, roughly 20% of them non-productive. Typing coverage differed by locus: A, B, C, DRB1 and DQB1 were typed in roughly 620-630 donors, DQA1 in roughly 500, DPA1 in around 600, and DPB1 in around 440. To predict cytomegalovirus infection status, the study combined high-throughput TCR immunosequencing, statistical association of individual TCRs with disease status, and machine learning. All discovery cohort repertoires had been generated using a single sequencing platform. An earlier analysis of approximately 640 of the donors applied high-throughput TCR beta sequencing to assess whether each TCR beta V gene segment acted as functional or pseudogenic. An early release covering just under 650 HLA-typed donors comprised approximately 290 gigabases of sequencing data and tens of millions of unique TCR sequences. In addition to the first cohort of around 670 subjects, a separate validation cohort of 120 different subjects was used. In a later genetic analysis, genome-wide SNP genotypes for 398 of the 666 donors were used, and that subset was treated as a discovery cohort.

What the research found in general, with its limitations: A later analysis found that most CMV-associated TCR beta chains appeared HLA-restricted, with HLA associations seemingly driven largely by CMV exposure. Assigning TCR associations to individual alleles was difficult when HLA alleles, especially DR and DQ, strongly co-occurred. In a later analysis, the rate of TCR association differed among HLA loci, with DRB1 alleles having the most associated TCRs and HLA-C alleles having the fewest. A later genetic analysis reported fewer N-insertions in productive TCRs among donors in an Asian-associated ancestry cluster than the approximately 700-donor mean. The classifier was reported to diagnose cytomegalovirus status with high specificity and sensitivity in both the original cohort and the validation cohort. A total of fewer than 200 TCR beta chains were listed by the study as associated with cytomegalovirus. In this cohort, only TCR beta chains were sequenced, and detectable features were limited by the absence of alpha or paired-chain data. Linkage disequilibrium might explain the correlated functional status among segregating V segments, but an unknown experimental factor could not be ruled out. Across donors, most TCR sequences were observed very rarely, whereas some public TCRs were present in many individuals. HLA typing was unavailable for some donors at each locus, so association tests used only the typed subset. Compared with equally common non-associated chains, HLA-associated TCR beta chains in a later analysis were more clonally expanded and had lower generation probabilities. Because counts were too low, approximately 15 rarely observed V segments, including chromosome 9 orphons, were excluded from the earlier analysis of a few hundred of the donors. Some IMGT-functional V segments, including TRBV6-2 and TRBV6-3, could not be distinguished by the 87-base-pair reads and were therefore excluded. For the cohort, immune exposure information was limited to CMV serostatus. A further reported finding was that TCR beta sequences accurately predicted the HLA-A and HLA-B alleles for most subjects in the first cohort. Broadly in line with IMGT annotations, most TCR beta V segments showed up in productive rearrangements about 87% or about 30% of the time in an earlier analysis of under 700 of the donors. Three of the identified cytomegalovirus-associated TCR beta chains were confirmed in vitro to be specific for cytomegalovirus antigens. According to the authors, the approach could potentially be generalized to other disease states and immunological phenotypes. The presence/absence analyses assumed that sequencing depth was roughly uniform across donors, and that assumption may not be true. An association between a missense DCLRE1C variant and V-gene and J-gene trimming of TCR beta chains was found in a later genetic analysis and replicated in an independent cohort. Several of the top co-occurrence clusters appeared to be linked to parvovirus B19, influenza, CMV and Epstein-Barr virus, according to a later analysis. A cluster of highly shared sequence variants was judged likely to represent a technical artifact of the sequencing pipeline. A later analysis associated about 16,000 TCR beta sequences with specific HLA alleles at a false discovery rate of 0.05.

This clone was seen only once. Its antigen is currently not known. Base qualities are not at hand, and no much larger clone is one base apart. The cohort consisted of 650 to 850 healthy bone marrow donors. At the time of sampling, all cohort members were nominally healthy, though unrecorded immune exposures were likely present. The donor was CMV seropositive and was included in the group of 250 to 300 seropositive cohort members. Each donor provided a peripheral blood sample, and peripheral blood mononuclear cells were used for TCR beta sequencing. The Qiagen DNeasy Blood Extraction Kit was used to extract genomic DNA from the blood cell samples. The CDR3, cysteine through phenylalanine, is 14 amino acids long. The entry retains the CDR3 DNA only, 42 bases that are in frame from base 1. From a lookup of the germline V gene, CDR1 and CDR2 are SNHLY and FYNNEI. Trimming takes 4 bases from V and 2 bases from J, and the germline ends sit 9 bases apart.

Library construction relied on the immunoSEQ multiplex PCR assay. For the multiplex PCR, a mixture combining 60 forward primers for TCR Vbeta segments and 13 reverse primers for TCR Jbeta segments was used. A multiplex PCR assay on genomic DNA amplified the CDR3 region of rearranged TCR beta genes. The amplified TCR beta libraries were sequenced on the Illumina HiSeq System as 87-base-pair reads. The study's own analysis went as follows. Across the roughly 600 repertoires, a later analysis counted tens of millions of unique TCR beta chains, 9 million to 14 million of which were shared by at least two donors. Raw reads were error-corrected and collapsed into unique sequences by a nearest-neighbor algorithm in which closely related sequences were merged to remove PCR and sequencing errors. Alignment of CDR3 sequences to IMGT reference sequences was used to assign V, D and J gene segments. For a sequence to be retained, a match of at least six nucleotides to both a V gene segment and a J gene segment was required. Rearrangements were called productive when the CDR3 lacked stop codons and stayed in frame with V and J; all others were non-productive. CDR3 was defined by IMGT convention, running from the second conserved V-encoded cysteine to the conserved J-encoded phenylalanine. Sequences without an unambiguous match to a single V gene segment were excluded from the earlier analysis of several hundred of the donors. An earlier analysis of several hundred of the donors called V segments functional above 56.7% productive rearrangements and segregating when the between-donor standard deviation exceeded 5%. A statistical classification framework was built for diagnosing cytomegalovirus status from the catalog of TCR beta chain sequences. In a later analysis, TCR nucleotide sequences were compared against IMGT/GENE-DB human TR gene sequences so that V and J genes could be assigned. Using the TCRdist pipeline, a later analysis assigned CDR3 sequences along with most-parsimonious VDJ recombination scenarios. In a later analysis, each TCR beta chain was defined by its CDR3 amino acid sequence together with its V-gene family, and reads without a unique V-gene family were excluded. To address suspected cross-contamination and a sequencing artifact, a later analysis removed some 620 highly shared, low-generation-probability nucleotide sequences. In a later analysis, a clonal expansion index was calculated for each public chain from normalized within-repertoire ranks of inferred template counts. A later analysis computed generation probabilities with a VDJ recombination model fitted to out-of-frame rearrangements, and checked the results against IGoR. In a later analysis, TCR-TCR, TCR-HLA and TCR-CMV co-occurrence was scored with hypergeometric tests, and a repertoire-size bias correction was applied to TCR pairs. False discovery rates were estimated in a later analysis by permuting HLA or CMV assignments 20 times. In a later analysis, co-occurring TCRs were grouped using DBSCAN, with TCRdist sequence similarity added in when clustering inside HLA-allele-positive subsets. Co-occurrence clustering excluded repertoires with fewer than 30,000 or more than 120,000 public chains, plus five with anomalous nucleotide sharing. TCRdb provides this immuneACCESS table in a form limited to in-frame rearrangements. Some clones are lacking; in checked studies, under half of them reflect an unresolved V gene, and why the rest are absent is not known. V and J calls and clone size follow that table, whereas D and trimming were derived from the DNA. The sample table lists fewer than 250,000 clones, roughly 82% of them with a count of one. The biggest ten clones account for about 6.1% of the sample.

This receptor was taken from a man aged 35 to 55 in good health and CMV-seropositive. The chain couples TRBV2 to TRBJ2-1; tentative D gene TRBD2, with 5 bases matching. Sequenced: PBMCs. At the DNA level, the sequence is TGTGCCAGCAGTGCTGGCGGGCCCTACAATGAGCAGTTCTTC. Protein translation: CASSAGGPYNEQFF.